Each of the 15 T cell receptor beta chains below was sequenced from the same sample in a study of blood T cells in healthy people across ages. It was with a sample-barcoded 5' primer and a J-beta primer mix that a second PCR of about 6 to 12 cycles was run. One entry per CDR3 protein results from TCRdb running MiXCR on the 5' RACE reads. This sample has under 750,000 distinct CDR3 sequences, with around 50% found just once. The sequencing sample was made of blood. Receptors originate from an elderly man in good health.

In its sample, this clonotype was seen a few times. CDR3 nucleotide sequence: TGCAGTGCTCTCCGAACTAGCGGGAGTCGCACAGATACGCAGTATTTT. It translates to CSALRTSGSRTDTQYF. The chain couples TRBV20-1 to TRBJ2-3, with TRBD2 identical over 11 bases. This CDR3 contains 16 residues. J was trimmed by 1 base and V by 5 bases; bases with no gene match: 8. In germline, CDR1 is DFQATT, CDR2 SNEGSKA (reference sequence).

The chain employs TRBV1 and TRBJ2-5; no check of the table's D call, TRBD1, against the DNA was made. TRBV1 is deemed a pseudogene. CDR3 length equals 14 residues. The DNA for the CDR3 is TGCACCAGCAGCCTAACGCGGAGGGGGCGTGAGCAGTACTTC. It encodes CTSSLTRRGREQYF.

This clonotype turned up a few times. This chain's CDR3 is CASEGNYGYTF. DNA of the CDR3: TGTGCTAGTGAGGGTAACTATGGCTACACCTTC. The chain uses TRBV12-5 and TRBJ1-2; unclear D gene. Per the germline V gene, CDR1 is LGHNT and CDR2 is FRNRAP. Trimming shortened V by 7 bases and J by 1 base, and 4 bases separated the two germline ends. The CDR3 extends over 11 amino acids.

The chain has TRBV29-1 and TRBJ2-1, with 9 bases aligning to TRBD1. V shed 6 bases, J shed 2 bases, and the junction held 5 bases outside the gene matches. Germline CDR1 and CDR2: SQVTM and ANQGSEA. The CDR3 covers 14 residues. CDR3 bases: TGCAGCGTCCCACAGGGGGCCACCTACAATGAGCAGTTCTTC. Its protein product is CSVPQGATYNEQFF.

As for this clonotype: This may come from a read error, since a much larger clone is one base off. This chain joins TRBV4-3 and TRBJ2-1; 10 bases agree with TRBD2. This CDR3 is built from 18 residues. V lost 4 bases and J lost 4; bases outside the gene matches: 13. The germline V gene has CDR1 LGHNA and CDR2 YSLEER. The CDR3 reads CASSRDGRKGLAYNEQFF. The CDR3 DNA reads TGCGCCAGCAGCCGAGATGGGAGGAAGGGACTAGCGTACAATGAGCAGTTCTTC.

This clonotype showed up just a few times. This chain joins TRBV20-1 and TRBJ2-1; D could derive from TRBD1 or TRBD2 (5 bases each). This CDR3 has 16 amino acids. The V and J ends lost 5 bases and 6 bases respectively, with 23 bases between them. The germline CDR1 and CDR2 sequences are DFQATT and SNEGSKA (reference sequence). In nucleotides, the CDR3 is TGCAGTGCTCGCCCCGGAAAGCCGGGACGCGGCAATGAGCAGTTCTTC. This sequence encodes CSARPGKPGRGNEQFF.

V gene TRBV7-6 combines with J gene TRBJ2-7; 8 nucleotides line up with TRBD2. This CDR3 comprises 14 residues. V was clipped by 3 bases and J by 3 bases; unmatched bases: 4. CDR1 SGHVS and CDR2 FNYEAQ come from the germline V gene. CDR3 DNA sequence: TGTGCCAGCAGCTTTCCGGGGGGGCACTACGAGCAGTACTTC. It yields the protein CASSFPGGHYEQYF.

Note on this clonotype: A much more abundant neighbour one base away suggests this may be a read error. The CDR3 protein is CAGGTDNYGYTF. CDR3 bases: TGTGCCGGCGGGACGGATAACTATGGCTACACCTTC. The rearrangement links TRBV6-6 to TRBJ1-2; TRBD1 might be the D (5 bases). The germline V gene encodes CDR1 MNHNY and CDR2 SVGAGI (reference sequence). Trimming stripped 11 bases from V and 1 base from J, with 11 bases between. The CDR3 loop spans 12 amino acids.

Note on this clonotype: At one of its ends the junction is not consistent with the germline gene, which may arise from a read error. As DNA, the CDR3 is TGCGTCAGCAGTTTGGGACAGTCGTACTACGAGCAGTACTTC. It encodes CVSSLGQSYYEQYF. The chain carries TRBV5-1 and TRBJ2-7, with TRBD1 identical over 7 bases. The CDR3 runs 14 residues. From germline, CDR1 is SGHRS and CDR2 YFSETQ.

The CDR3 is CAIRTSGSADTQYF. As DNA, the CDR3 is TGTGCCATCAGGACTAGCGGGAGCGCAGATACGCAGTATTTT. This chain links TRBV10-3 with TRBJ2-3, with 12 bases that match TRBD2. The CDR3 consists of 14 residues. CDR1 is ENHRY, CDR2 SYGVKD, per germline. J gave up 4 bases and V 6 bases, and 2 bases lay outside the gene matches.

This chain joins TRBV4-2 and TRBJ2-1; 12 nucleotides align to TRBD2. CDR1 and CDR2 (germline): LGHNA, YNFKEQ. There are 16 residues in the CDR3. Trimming took 0 bases from V and 8 from J; bases not matched to a gene: 5. Here the CDR3 reads CASSQERLAGGDEQFF. CDR3 DNA sequence: TGTGCCAGCAGCCAAGAACGGCTAGCGGGAGGGGATGAGCAGTTCTTC.

The gene calls are TRBV14 and TRBJ2-4, with D uncertain. The CDR3 spans 13 residues. CDR1 and CDR2 (germline): SGHDN, FVKESK. V lost 2 bases and J 8 bases, leaving 10 bases between the germline ends. The CDR3 region has the DNA TGTGCCAGCAGCCAAAACGTTGGCGACATTCAGTACTTC. Amino acids: CASSQNVGDIQYF.

The count of this clonotype is one. Relative to the germline gene, one junction end is altered; a read error may explain this. V is TRBV5-1 and J is TRBJ2-3; the D gene is possibly TRBD2 (5 bases). The CDR3 sequence is 17 residues long. From germline, CDR1 is SGHRS and CDR2 YFSETQ. The chain's CDR3 is CAGSLRRGLRGTDTQYF. CDR3 DNA: TGCGCCGGCAGCTTGAGACGGGGTCTACGGGGCACAGATACGCAGTATTTT. The whole variable domain, filled in from reference TRBV5-1 and TRBJ2-3, reads KAGVTQTPRYLIKTRGQQVTLSCSPISGHRSVSWYQQTPGQGLQFLFEYFSETQRNKGNFPGRFSGRQFSNSRSEMNVSTLELGDSALYLCAGSLRRGLRGTDTQYFGPGTRLTVL.

The chain employs TRBV7-2 and TRBJ1-5, with D tentatively TRBD1 (5 bases). The CDR3 extends over 16 amino acids. Germline loops: CDR1 SGHTA, CDR2 FQGNSA. Trimming removed 5 bases from V and 1 base from J, with 15 bases in between. The CDR3 here is CASSQWGRASNQPQHF. CDR3 sequence (DNA): TGTGCCAGCAGCCAGTGGGGGAGGGCCAGCAATCAGCCCCAGCATTTT.

This clonotype has at least ten counts. The CDR3 sequence is CASRTRTNQPQHF. In nucleotides, the CDR3 is TGTGCCAGCAGGACAAGGACTAATCAGCCCCAGCATTTT. The chain carries TRBV6-5 and TRBJ1-5; D is uncertain. The CDR3 spans 13 residues. CDR1 is MNHEY and CDR2 is SVGAGI in the germline V gene. Trimming took off 6 bases at V and 4 bases at J, with 10 bases between the two ends.